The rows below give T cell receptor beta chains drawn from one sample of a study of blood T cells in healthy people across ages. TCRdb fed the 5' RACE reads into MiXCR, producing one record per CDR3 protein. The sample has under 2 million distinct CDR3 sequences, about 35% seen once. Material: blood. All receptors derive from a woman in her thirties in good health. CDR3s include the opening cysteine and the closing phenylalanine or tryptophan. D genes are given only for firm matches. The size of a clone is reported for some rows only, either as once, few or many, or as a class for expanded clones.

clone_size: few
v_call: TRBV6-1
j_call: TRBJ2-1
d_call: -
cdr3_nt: TGTGCCAGCAGTGAAGCGACCGTAGCGGCAAATGAGCAGTTCTTC
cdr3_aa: CASSEATVAANEQFF

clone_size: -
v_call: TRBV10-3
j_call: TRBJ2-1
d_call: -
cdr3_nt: TGTGCCATCAGTGATCTGGCCCGGTGGAATGAGCAGTTCTTC
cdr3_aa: CAISDLARWNEQFF

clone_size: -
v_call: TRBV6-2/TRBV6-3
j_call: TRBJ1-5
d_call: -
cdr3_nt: TGTGCCAGCGGTGGCGCCTCCCGAAATCAGCCCCAGCATTTT
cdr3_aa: CASGGASRNQPQHF

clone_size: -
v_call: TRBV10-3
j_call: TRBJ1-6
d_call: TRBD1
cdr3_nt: TGTGCCACTGGACAGGGGAGGTCCTATAATTCACCCCTCCACTTT
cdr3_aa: CATGQGRSYNSPLHF

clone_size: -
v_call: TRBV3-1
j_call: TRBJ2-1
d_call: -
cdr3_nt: TGTGCCAGCAGCCACAGACTAGTGAGCTCCTACAATGAGCAGTTCTTC
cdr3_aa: CASSHRLVSSYNEQFF

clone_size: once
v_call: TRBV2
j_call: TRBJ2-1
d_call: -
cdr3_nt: TGTGCCAGCATGGGGGGCAGCCCCAATGAGCAGTTCTTC
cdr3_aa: CASMGGSPNEQFF

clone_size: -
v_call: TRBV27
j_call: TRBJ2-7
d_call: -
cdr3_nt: TGTGCCAGCGGTTTACTGGCATCCTACGAGCAGTACTTC
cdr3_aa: CASGLLASYEQYF

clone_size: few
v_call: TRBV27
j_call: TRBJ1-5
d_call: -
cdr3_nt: TGTGCCAGCAGTCCGACGGGAAAACATCAGCCCCAGCATTTT
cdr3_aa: CASSPTGKHQPQHF

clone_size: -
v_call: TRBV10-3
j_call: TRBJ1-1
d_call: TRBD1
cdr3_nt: TGTGCCATCACAAGGGACAGGCCGAACACTGAAGCTTTCTTT
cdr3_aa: CAITRDRPNTEAFF

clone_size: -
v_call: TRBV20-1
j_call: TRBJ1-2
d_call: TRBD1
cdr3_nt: TGCAGTGCTCGGACAGGGGGGTATGCTAACTATGGCTACACCTTC
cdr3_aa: CSARTGGYANYGYTF

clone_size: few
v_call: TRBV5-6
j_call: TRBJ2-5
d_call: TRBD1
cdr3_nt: TGTGCCAGCGCCCCCAGGGGGACAGCCGAACCCCAGTACTTC
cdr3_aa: CASAPRGTAEPQYF

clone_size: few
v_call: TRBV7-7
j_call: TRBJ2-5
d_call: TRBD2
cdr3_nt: TGTGCCAGCAGCTCCAGCGGGAGCCGGGAAGAGACCCAGTACTTC
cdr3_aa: CASSSSGSREETQYF

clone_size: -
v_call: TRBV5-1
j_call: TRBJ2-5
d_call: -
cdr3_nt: TGCGCCAGCAGCCAGACGGGCTGGCGGAACCAAGAGACCCAGTACTTC
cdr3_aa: CASSQTGWRNQETQYF

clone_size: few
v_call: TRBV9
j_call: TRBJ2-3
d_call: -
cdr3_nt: TGTGCCAGCAGCGCCCATGGCAGAGCCACAGATACGCAGTATTTT
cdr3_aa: CASSAHGRATDTQYF

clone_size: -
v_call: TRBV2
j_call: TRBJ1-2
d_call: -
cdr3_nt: TGTGCCAGCATCCGTAGGAATGGCTACACCTTC
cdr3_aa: CASIRRNGYTF

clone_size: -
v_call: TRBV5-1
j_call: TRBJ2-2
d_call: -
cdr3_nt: TGCGCCAGCAGCTTGGGGGGCCTGGGGAACACCGGGGAGCTGTTTTTT
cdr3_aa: CASSLGGLGNTGELFF

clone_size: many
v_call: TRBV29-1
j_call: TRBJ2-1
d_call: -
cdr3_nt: TGCAGCGCGGGAGACGGGCGCAATGAGCAGTTCTTC
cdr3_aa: CSAGDGRNEQFF

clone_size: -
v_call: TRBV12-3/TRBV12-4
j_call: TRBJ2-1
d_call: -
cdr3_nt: TGTGCCAGCAGTTTACGGGTAACGGTCTACAATGAGCAGTTCTTC
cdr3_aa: CASSLRVTVYNEQFF

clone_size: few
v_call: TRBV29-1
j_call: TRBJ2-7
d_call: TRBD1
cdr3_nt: TGCAGCGTTTCATCGGGACAGGGGTACGAGCAGTACTTC
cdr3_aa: CSVSSGQGYEQYF

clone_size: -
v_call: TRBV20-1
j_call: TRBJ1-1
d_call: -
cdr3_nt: TGCAGTGCTAGAGGCAGGGAAGCTTTCTTT
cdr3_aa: CSARGREAFF

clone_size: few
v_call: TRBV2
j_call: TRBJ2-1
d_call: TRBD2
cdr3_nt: TGTGCCAGCACCGCGGGCGGACTAGCGGGAGCCAATGAGCAGTTCTTC
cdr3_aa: CASTAGGLAGANEQFF

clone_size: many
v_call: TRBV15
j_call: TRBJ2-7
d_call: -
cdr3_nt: TGTGCCACCAGCAGAGATGAAACGAAGACCTACGAGCAGTACTTC
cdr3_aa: CATSRDETKTYEQYF

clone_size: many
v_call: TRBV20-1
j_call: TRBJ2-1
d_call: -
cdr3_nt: TGCAGTGCCCCACTGGGGGGGGGGCCTCGGGATGAGCAGTTCTTC
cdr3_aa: CSAPLGGGPRDEQFF

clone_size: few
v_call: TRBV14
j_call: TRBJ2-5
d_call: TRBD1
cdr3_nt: TGTGCCAGCAGCGGACACCGGGACAGTCGACAGTACTTC
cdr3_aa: CASSGHRDSRQYF

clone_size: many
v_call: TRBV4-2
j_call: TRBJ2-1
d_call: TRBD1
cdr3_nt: TGTGCCAGCAGCCAAGAAGGGGGCCCTGAGCAGTTCTTC
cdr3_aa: CASSQEGGPEQFF

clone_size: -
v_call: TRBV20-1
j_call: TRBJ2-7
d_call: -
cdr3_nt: TGCAGTGCTAGACCATCCATAGACTATTCCCTACCCGAGCAGTACTTC
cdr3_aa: CSARPSIDYSLPEQYF

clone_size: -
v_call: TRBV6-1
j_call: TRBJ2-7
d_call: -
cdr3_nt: TGTGCCAGCAGTGAAGTCGTAGGGCTCCCTATCGAGCAGTACTTC
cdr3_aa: CASSEVVGLPIEQYF

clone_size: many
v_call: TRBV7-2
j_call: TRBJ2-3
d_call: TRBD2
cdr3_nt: TGTGCCAGCAGCTCAGCGGGGGGGCCATATACGCAGTATTTT
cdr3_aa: CASSSAGGPYTQYF

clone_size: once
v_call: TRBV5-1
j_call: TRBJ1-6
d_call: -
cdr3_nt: TGCGCCAGCAGCTTAGGATTTACAGGGAGAAATTCACCCCTCCACTTT
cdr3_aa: CASSLGFTGRNSPLHF

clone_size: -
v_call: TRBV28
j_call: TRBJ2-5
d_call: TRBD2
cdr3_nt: TGTGCCAGCAGCGGGACTAGCGGATATAAAGAGACCCAGTACTTC
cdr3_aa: CASSGTSGYKETQYF

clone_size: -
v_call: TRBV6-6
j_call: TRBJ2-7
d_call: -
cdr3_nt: TGTGCCACGACCAAGGATCGAAGGGACGCCACCTACGAGCAGTACTTC
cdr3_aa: CATTKDRRDATYEQYF

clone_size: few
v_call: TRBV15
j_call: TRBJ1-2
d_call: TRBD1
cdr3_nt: TGTGCCACCAGCTCCGGACAGGGCTCGGGCTATGGCTACACCTTC
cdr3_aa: CATSSGQGSGYGYTF

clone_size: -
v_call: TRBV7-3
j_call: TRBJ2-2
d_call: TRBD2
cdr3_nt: TGTGCCAGCAGCCCATATACTAGCGCGGGCACCGGGGAGCTGTTTTTT
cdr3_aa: CASSPYTSAGTGELFF

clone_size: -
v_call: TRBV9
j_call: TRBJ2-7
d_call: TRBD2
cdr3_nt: TGTGCCAGCAGCGGTGGACTAGAGAGCGGCTACGAGCAGTACTTC
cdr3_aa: CASSGGLESGYEQYF

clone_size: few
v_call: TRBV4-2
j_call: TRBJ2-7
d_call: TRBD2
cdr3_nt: TGTGCCAGCAGCCAAGACCCCCAGCTAGCGGGAGGGTACGAGCAGTACTTC
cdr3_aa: CASSQDPQLAGGYEQYF

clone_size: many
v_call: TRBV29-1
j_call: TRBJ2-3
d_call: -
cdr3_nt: TGCAGCGTGGCCCGAAACTCCTTGGAGGATACGCAGTATTTT
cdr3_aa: CSVARNSLEDTQYF

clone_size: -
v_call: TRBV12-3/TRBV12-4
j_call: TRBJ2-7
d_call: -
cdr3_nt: TGTGCCAGCACTCACCGCCCGGACGTATACGAGCAGTACTTC
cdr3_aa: CASTHRPDVYEQYF

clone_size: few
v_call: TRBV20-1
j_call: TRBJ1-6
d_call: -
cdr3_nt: TGCAGTGCCACTCAGGGATTTGGGGGATCACCCCTCCACTTT
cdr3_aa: CSATQGFGGSPLHF

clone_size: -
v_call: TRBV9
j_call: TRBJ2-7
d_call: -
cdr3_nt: TGTGCCAGCAGCGTGGGGGCCTTAGCATCCTACGAGCAGTACTTC
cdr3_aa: CASSVGALASYEQYF

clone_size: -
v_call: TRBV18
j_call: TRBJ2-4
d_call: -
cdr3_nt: TGTGCCAGCTCACGGACAGAGCAAAACATTCAGTACTTC
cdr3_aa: CASSRTEQNIQYF

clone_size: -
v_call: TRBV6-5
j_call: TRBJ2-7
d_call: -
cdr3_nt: TGTGCCAGCAGTCGAGGACCGCCGTTGGAGCAGTACTTC
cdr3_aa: CASSRGPPLEQYF

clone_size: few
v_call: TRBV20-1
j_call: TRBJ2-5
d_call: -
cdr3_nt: TGCAGTGCTAGCCCCGGGGCCGTAGTGGAGACCCAGTACTTC
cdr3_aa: CSASPGAVVETQYF

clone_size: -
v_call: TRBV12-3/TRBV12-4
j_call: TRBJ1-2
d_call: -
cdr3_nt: TGTGCCAGCAGCCCTAGGAACGGCCTCTATAGCTACACCTTC
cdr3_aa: CASSPRNGLYSYTF

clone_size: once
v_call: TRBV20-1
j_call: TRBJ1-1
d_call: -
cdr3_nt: TGCAGTGCTAGGGGCCACAGGGACCAAGTGAACACTGAAGCTTTCTTT
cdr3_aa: CSARGHRDQVNTEAFF

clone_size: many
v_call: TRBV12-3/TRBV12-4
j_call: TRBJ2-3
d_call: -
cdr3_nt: TGTGCCAGCAGAATATCAGGACCCAATACAGATACGCAGTATTTT
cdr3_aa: CASRISGPNTDTQYF

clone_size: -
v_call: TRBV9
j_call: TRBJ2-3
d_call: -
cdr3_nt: TGTGCCAGCAGCGTAGTACAAACCACAGATACGCAGTATTTT
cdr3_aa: CASSVVQTTDTQYF

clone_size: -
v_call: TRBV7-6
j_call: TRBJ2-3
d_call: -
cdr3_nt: TGTGCCAGCAGCACGCGGGGCCTGCGAGATACGCAGTATTTT
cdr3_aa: CASSTRGLRDTQYF

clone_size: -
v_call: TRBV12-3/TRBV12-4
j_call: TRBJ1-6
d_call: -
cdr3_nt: TGTGCCAGCAGTCTGGGATCCTCTAATTCACCCCTCCACTTT
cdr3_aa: CASSLGSSNSPLHF

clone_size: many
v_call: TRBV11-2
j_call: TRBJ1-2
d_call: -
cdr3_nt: TGTGCCAGCAGCGCCTCCGGCCCCTATGGCTACACCTTC
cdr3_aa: CASSASGPYGYTF

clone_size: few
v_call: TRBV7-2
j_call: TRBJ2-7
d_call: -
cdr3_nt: TGTGCCAGCAGCTTAGCGGGACACGAAGTCCAGGAGCAGTACTTC
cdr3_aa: CASSLAGHEVQEQYF

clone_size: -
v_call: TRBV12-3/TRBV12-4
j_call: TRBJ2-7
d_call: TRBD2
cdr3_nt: TGTGCCAGCAGCCCAGGCGGCGGGAGGGCCCTCCAGAATCGCTACGAGCAGTACTTC
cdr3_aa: CASSPGGGRALQNRYEQYF

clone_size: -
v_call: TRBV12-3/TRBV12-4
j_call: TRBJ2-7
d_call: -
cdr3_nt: TGTGCCAGCAGTTTAGCTGGTGGGCTGGTTGAGCAGTACTTC
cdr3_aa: CASSLAGGLVEQYF

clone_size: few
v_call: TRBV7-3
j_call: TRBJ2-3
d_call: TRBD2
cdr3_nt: TGTGCCAGCAGCTTAATAGGGACTAGCGGGGTTGGAACAGATACGCAGTATTTT
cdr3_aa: CASSLIGTSGVGTDTQYF

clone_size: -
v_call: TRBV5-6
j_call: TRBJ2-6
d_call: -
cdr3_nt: TGTGCCAGCAGCTCCTTGGACAGCATAAACAAACGTTACTCTGGGGCCAACGTCCTGACTTTC
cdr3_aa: CASSSLDSINKRYSGANVLTF